This passage covers 8 T cell receptor beta chains from one sample sequenced in a study of T cell responses to AZD1222 COVID-19 vaccine. The data were produced by immunoSEQ multiplex PCR, yet TCRdb's version contains in-frame clones alone and is incomplete. Among some 120,000 clones listed, roughly 91% were seen once. This specimen consisted of peripheral blood, obtained on day 0 of MenACWY control vaccination. The receptors come from an adult in good health.

V usage is TRBV29-1 and J usage is TRBJ2-2, with D possibly TRBD2 on 5 matching bases. In germline, CDR1 is SQVTM, CDR2 ANQGSEA. V was shortened by 7 bases and J by 0 bases, with 12 bases between the two germline ends. This CDR3 is 14 amino acids long. The CDR3 is CSGNRRTNTGELFF. CDR3 nucleotide sequence: TGCAGCGGTAACCGGAGGACGAACACCGGGGAGCTGTTTTTT.

This chain's CDR3 is CASSLDLGSGRVYNEQFF. Written as DNA, the CDR3 is TGTGCCAGCAGCTTAGATCTGGGTAGCGGGAGGGTGTACAATGAGCAGTTCTTC. The chain has TRBV11-3 and TRBJ2-1; 11 bases align to TRBD2. Trimming cost V 0 bases and J 4 bases; bases outside gene matches: 8. Germline-derived CDR1 and CDR2 are SGHNT and YENEEA. This CDR3 region has 18 residues.

As concerns this clone: Other DNA sequences in the same sample also yield this CDR3. The chain combines TRBV4-1 with TRBJ2-7; D is unresolved. The germline gives CDR1 MGHRA, CDR2 YSYEKL. The CDR3 runs to 13 residues. V lost 1 base and J 1 base, leaving 5 bases between the germline ends. In DNA, the CDR3 is TGCGCCAGCAGCCAAGGGTCATCCTACGAGCAGTACTTC. This codes for CASSQGSSYEQYF.

The chain carries TRBV5-6 and TRBJ2-5; the D gene is possibly TRBD1 (6 bases). V was cut by 4 bases and J by 1 base, with 17 bases left in between. The CDR3 sequence is 16 residues long. In germline, CDR1 is SGHDT, CDR2 YYEEEE. CDR3 coding DNA: TGTGCCAGCAGCCTTGTCGGACAGATTGTCCAAGAGACCCAGTACTTC. Residues: CASSLVGQIVQETQYF.

This clone is labeled medium-sized. Different DNA sequences within this sample yield the same CDR3. The chain combines TRBV24-1 with TRBJ2-3; D uncertain. V dropped 3 bases and J dropped 7 bases, with 4 bases sitting between them. Germline values: CDR1 KGHDR, CDR2 SFDVKD. This CDR3 has 11 residues. CDR3 sequence: CATSDSYTQYF. As DNA, the CDR3 is TGTGCCACCAGTGATAGCTATACGCAGTATTTT.

CDR3 sequence: CASRDGGVRETQYF. The DNA of the CDR3 is TGTGCCAGCAGAGACGGGGGGGTCAGGGAGACCCAGTACTTC. The chain is built from TRBV2 and TRBJ2-5, with 8 bases aligning to TRBD2. Unmatched junction bases numbered 8, after V lost 6 bases and J lost 5 bases. Germline CDR1 and CDR2: SNHLY and FYNNEI. CDR3 length: 14 residues.

This clone was picked up one time. The chain couples TRBV10-3 to TRBJ2-6; no definite D call. There are 15 residues in the CDR3. Germline V gives CDR1 ENHRY, CDR2 SYGVKD. Trimming left V 6 bases short and J 0 bases short, with 9 bases between. The CDR3 DNA sequence: TGTGCCATCAGCGGTGGAACCTCTGGGGCCAACGTCCTGACTTTC. Amino acids: CAISGGTSGANVLTF.

The chain uses TRBV5-4 and TRBJ2-1, with a tentative D call TRBD1 (6 bases). The CDR3 runs to 15 residues. Germline CDR1 and CDR2: SGHNT and YYREEE (reference sequence). Trimming removed 0 bases from V and 2 bases from J, with 9 bases in between. CDR3 sequence (DNA): TGTGCCAGCAGCTTGGGACAGGAACCCTACAATGAGCAGTTCTTC. Encoded protein: CASSLGQEPYNEQFF.